This T cell receptor beta chain originates from a study of shared clonotypes between healthy human individuals. Method: immunoSEQ multiplex PCR; TCRdb's copy keeps in-frame clones and lacks some. The sample has about 2.2 million clones, about 93% seen once; the top ten hold 1.5% to 2%. Trimming removed 6 bases from V and 5 bases from J; junction bases left unmatched: 12. The CDR3 contains 16 residues. The germline V gene encodes CDR1 MGHDK and CDR2 SYGVNS. Naive CD8 populations comprised CD45RO-negative cells positively selected for CCR7, excluding terminally differentiated effector memory CD45RA+ cells.

V gene TRBV25-1 combines with J gene TRBJ2-2, with 7 bases identical to TRBD1. This TCR derives from a young man in good health. Some clones in this sample may be carry-over from other donors' samples. Sequencing was carried out using naive CD8+ T cells from PBMCs. The CDR3 loop reads CASSAGTGDGTGELFF. In nucleotides, the CDR3 is TGTGCCAGCAGCGCAGGCACAGGGGATGGAACCGGGGAGCTGTTTTTT.